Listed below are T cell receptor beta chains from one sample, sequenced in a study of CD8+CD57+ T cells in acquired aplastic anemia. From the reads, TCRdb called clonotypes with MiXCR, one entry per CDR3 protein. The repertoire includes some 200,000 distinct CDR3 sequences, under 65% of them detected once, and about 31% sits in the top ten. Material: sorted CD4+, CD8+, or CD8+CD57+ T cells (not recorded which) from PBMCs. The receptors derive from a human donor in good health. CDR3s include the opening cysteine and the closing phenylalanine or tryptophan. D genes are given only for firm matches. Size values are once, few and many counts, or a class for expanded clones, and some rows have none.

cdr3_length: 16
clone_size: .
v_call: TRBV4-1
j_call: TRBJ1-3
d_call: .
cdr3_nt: TGCGCCAGCAGCCAAGATATGGGATACTCTGGAAACACCATATATTTT
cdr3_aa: CASSQDMGYSGNTIYF

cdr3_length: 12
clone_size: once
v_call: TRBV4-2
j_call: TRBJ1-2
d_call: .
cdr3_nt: TGTGCCAGCAGCTTTGGGGTTAGTGGCTACTCCTTC
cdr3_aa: CASSFGVSGYSF

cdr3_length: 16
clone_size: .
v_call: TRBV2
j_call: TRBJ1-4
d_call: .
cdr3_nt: TGTGCCAGCAGCCCGCTACAGATTACAACTAATGAAAAACTGTTTTTT
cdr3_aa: CASSPLQITTNEKLFF

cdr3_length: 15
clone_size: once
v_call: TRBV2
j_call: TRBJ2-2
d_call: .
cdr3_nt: TGTGCCAGCAGAGACGGGACACTTGCCACCGGGGAGCTGTTTTTT
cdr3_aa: CASRDGTLATGELFF

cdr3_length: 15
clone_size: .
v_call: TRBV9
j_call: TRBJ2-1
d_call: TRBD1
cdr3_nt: TGTGCCAGCAGCGCCAGGGACAGGGGGCACTATGAGCAGTTCTTC
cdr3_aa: CASSARDRGHYEQFF

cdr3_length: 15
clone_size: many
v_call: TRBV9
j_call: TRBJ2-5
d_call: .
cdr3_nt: TGTGCCAGCAGCGGCAATTGGGGGGGCCGAGAGACCCAGTACTTC
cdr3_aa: CASSGNWGGRETQYF

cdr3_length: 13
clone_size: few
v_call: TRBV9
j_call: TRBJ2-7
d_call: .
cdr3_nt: TGTGCCAGCAGCGTAGGAGACAACTACGAGCAGTACTTC
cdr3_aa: CASSVGDNYEQYF

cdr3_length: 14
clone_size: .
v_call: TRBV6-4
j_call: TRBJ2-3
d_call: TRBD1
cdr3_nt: TGTGCCAGCAGTGACGGGACAGGGGCAGATACGCAGTATTTT
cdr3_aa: CASSDGTGADTQYF

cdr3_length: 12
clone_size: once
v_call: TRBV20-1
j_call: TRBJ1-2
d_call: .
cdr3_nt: TGCAGTGCTACAACAGCAAACTATGGCTACACCTTC
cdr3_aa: CSATTANYGYTF

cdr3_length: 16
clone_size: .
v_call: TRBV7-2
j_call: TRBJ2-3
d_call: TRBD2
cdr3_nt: TGTGCCAGCAGCAAGGGACTAGCGGGTCGGACAGATACGCAGTATTTT
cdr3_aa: CASSKGLAGRTDTQYF

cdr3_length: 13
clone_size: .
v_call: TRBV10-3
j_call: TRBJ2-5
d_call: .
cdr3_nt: TGTGCCATCAGCCCAGCGGCCCAAGAGACCCAGTACTTC
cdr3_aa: CAISPAAQETQYF

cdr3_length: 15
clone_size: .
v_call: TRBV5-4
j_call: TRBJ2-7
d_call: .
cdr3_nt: TGTGCCAGCAGCCTTTCCGGGACCCCCTACAATGAGCAGTACTTC
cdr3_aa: CASSLSGTPYNEQYF

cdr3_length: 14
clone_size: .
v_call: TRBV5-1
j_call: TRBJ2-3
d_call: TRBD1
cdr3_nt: TGCGCCAGCAGCAGGGACAGTCACACAGATACGCAGTATTTT
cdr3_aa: CASSRDSHTDTQYF

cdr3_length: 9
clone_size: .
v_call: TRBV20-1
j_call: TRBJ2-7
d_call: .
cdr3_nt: TGCAGTGCCCCCAGGGGGCAGTACTTC
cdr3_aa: CSAPRGQYF

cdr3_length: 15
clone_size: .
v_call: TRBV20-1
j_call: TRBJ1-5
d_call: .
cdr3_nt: TGCAGTGCTAGGTTGGGAGGGATCTGGAGACAGCCCCAGCATTTT
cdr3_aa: CSARLGGIWRQPQHF